This T cell receptor beta chain was sequenced in a study of T cells expressing NK-cell markers. Overall study: TCR beta repertoires came from sorted CD3+CD56+NKG2C+, CD3+CD56+NKG2C- and CD3+CD56-NKG2C+ T cells. The authors sequenced eight donors, of whom seven were HCMV-seropositive and one was seronegative.

The CDR3 is made up of 13 amino acids. The germline gives CDR1 SQVTM, CDR2 ANQGSEA. TCRdb re-called the 5' RACE reads and catalogs CDR3 proteins one per entry, DNA excluded. This sample's clone table lists around 550,000 distinct CDR3 sequences. Concerning this clonotype itself: Its antigen is still unknown.

Study-wide results and limits: The CD3+CD56-NKG2C+ fraction of a handful of donors was likewise dominated by these clonotypes. A handful of donors carried dominant NKG2C+ clonotypes that made up roughly 1.0-7.5% of their CD8+ T cells.

Sequenced sample: blood T cells: a sorted CD56 or NKG2C T cell subset, CD4+ or CD8+ T cells, or bulk PBMC T cells (not recorded which). This clonotype originated in a man aged 18-30 years in good health. The chain carries TRBV29-1 and TRBJ2-3. CDR3 protein: CSVHTTNTDTQYF.